The next 22 T cell receptor beta chains were all read from a single sample in a study of cytomegalovirus exposure and HLA in healthy donors. The PCR had 60 Vbeta and 13 Jbeta primers. TCRdb's copy holds only in-frame clones and misses some; the assay was immunoSEQ multiplex PCR. The sample lists under 140,000 clones, 80% to 85% occurring once. The sequenced sample was PBMCs. Source of these receptors: an older woman in good health and CMV-seropositive.

The CDR3 sequence is CASSLAPVPTRPEAFF. In DNA form, the CDR3 reads TGTGCCAGCAGCTTAGCGCCCGTACCCACACGCCCTGAAGCTTTCTTT. The genes are TRBV7-2 and TRBJ1-1; D call uncertain. There are 16 residues in the CDR3. In germline, CDR1 is SGHTA, CDR2 FQGNSA. V lost 0 bases and J 6 bases, leaving 17 bases between the germline ends.

This rearrangement joins TRBV7-6 to TRBJ1-3; D is undetermined. CDR1 is SGHVS, CDR2 FNYEAQ, per germline. Trimming removed 1 base from V and 5 bases from J, with 9 bases in between. The CDR3 is made up of 14 amino acids. CDR3 sequence: CASSLGELRNTIYF. CDR3 in DNA: TGTGCCAGCAGCTTAGGAGAGTTGAGAAACACCATATATTTT.

V usage is TRBV5-4 and J usage is TRBJ2-5, with 9 bases aligning to TRBD2. The assigned J gene may be wrong: the sequence end matches TRBJ2-7 better. Germline lookup yields CDR1 SGHNT and CDR2 YYREEE (reference sequence). The CDR3 consists of 16 residues. CDR3 amino acids: CASRKRGAGGSHEQYF. CDR3 in DNA: TGTGCCAGCAGAAAGAGAGGAGCGGGAGGTTCCCACGAGCAGTACTTC.

The chain carries TRBV9 and TRBJ2-1; TRBD2 aligns across 10 bases. There are 15 residues in the CDR3. J was trimmed by 2 bases and V by 4 bases; bases with no gene match: 3. CDR1 and CDR2 from the germline V gene are SGDLS and YYNGEE. The CDR3 nucleotides read TGTGCCAGCAGCTCTACTAGCGGGGCCTACAATGAGCAGTTCTTC. Residues: CASSSTSGAYNEQFF.

The chain uses TRBV18 and TRBJ1-2; 10 bases agree with TRBD1. The CDR3 totals 15 residues. Germline V gene sequence: CDR1 KGHSH, CDR2 LQKENI. The V and J ends lost 2 bases and 9 bases, in that order; junction bases with no gene match: 9. The CDR3 DNA is TGTGCCAGCTCACCATCCGGGACAGGGGATTTGCGCTACACCTTC. Translation gives CASSPSGTGDLRYTF.

V gene TRBV5-1 combines with J gene TRBJ1-1, with D tentatively TRBD1 (6 bases). The CDR3 contains 16 residues. Per germline, CDR1 SGHRS and CDR2 YFSETQ. V dropped 0 bases and J dropped 4 bases, with 16 bases sitting between them. The CDR3 bases are TGCGCCAGCAGCTTGGTTCCAGGGGATTTGGGCACTGAAGCTTTCTTT. It specifies CASSLVPGDLGTEAFF. Together with reference TRBV5-1 and TRBJ1-1, the CDR3 gives the full variable domain: KAGVTQTPRYLIKTRGQQVTLSCSPISGHRSVSWYQQTPGQGLQFLFEYFSETQRNKGNFPGRFSGRQFSNSRSEMNVSTLELGDSALYLCASSLVPGDLGTEAFFGQGTRLTVV.

CDR3 nucleotides: TGTGCCAGCAGCTTGGGAGACGAGCAGTACTTC. Translated, it gives CASSLGDEQYF. This chain links TRBV5-6 with TRBJ2-7; no clear D. Deletions cut 0 bases from V and 5 bases from J, with 3 bases between. Germline CDR1 and CDR2: SGHDT and YYEEEE. The CDR3 is made up of 11 amino acids.

A word on this clone: The sample holds other DNA sequences that translate to the same CDR3. The V and J genes are TRBV9 and TRBJ1-5; tentatively, D is TRBD1 (5 bases). CDR1 SGDLS and CDR2 YYNGEE come from the germline V gene. V was shortened by 0 bases and J by 4 bases, with 11 bases between the two germline ends. The CDR3 extends over 15 amino acids. The CDR3 bases are TGTGCCAGCAGCGTAGGTGGGGGGGGAAATCAGCCCCAGCATTTT. Its protein product is CASSVGGGGNQPQHF.

The V gene is TRBV4-2, the J gene TRBJ2-7; D is perhaps TRBD2 (6 bases). V was shortened by 0 bases and J by 3 bases, with 18 bases between the two germline ends. The CDR3 extends over 17 amino acids. The germline CDR1 and CDR2 sequences are LGHNA and YNFKEQ. CDR3 region: CASSQDGLAGKFYEQYF. The DNA for the CDR3 is TGTGCCAGCAGCCAAGATGGCCTGGCGGGAAAGTTCTACGAGCAGTACTTC.

J is TRBJ1-1 and V is TRBV18; D gene ambiguous. This CDR3 is 15 amino acids long. V was clipped by 2 bases and J by 1 base, with 11 bases between them. The germline V gene encodes CDR1 KGHSH and CDR2 LQKENI. Written as DNA, the CDR3 is TGTGCCAGCTCACCAGCATGGAGCAAGAACACTGAAGCTTTCTTT. This encodes CASSPAWSKNTEAFF.

This clone was seen only a few times. The rearrangement links TRBV7-3 to TRBJ2-1; 10 bases match TRBD2. CDR3 length equals 15 residues. CDR1 is SGHTA, CDR2 FQGTGA, per germline. Trimming at V came to 6 bases and at J to 3 bases, leaving 5 bases not matched to a gene. The CDR3 sequence: CASSPSGSDYNEQFF. CDR3 coding DNA: TGTGCCAGCAGTCCTAGCGGGAGTGACTACAATGAGCAGTTCTTC. The entire variable domain, with the rest obtained from reference TRBV7-3 and TRBJ2-1, is as follows: GAGVSQTPSNKVTEKGKYVELRCDPISGHTALYWYRQSLGQGPEFLIYFQGTGAADDSGLPNDRFFAVRPEGSVSTLKIQRTERGDSAVYLCASSPSGSDYNEQFFGPGTRLTVL.

The J gene is TRBJ2-6, the V gene TRBV13, with a possible D match to TRBD2 (5 bases). CDR3 length: 17 residues. Trimming cost V 3 bases and J 0 bases, with 12 bases left between them. Germline V gene lookup returns CDR1 PRHDT and CDR2 FYEKMQ (reference sequence). The chain's CDR3 is CASSFSPLASGANVLTF. Here the CDR3 DNA reads TGTGCCAGCAGCTTTTCCCCCCTAGCCTCTGGGGCCAACGTCCTGACTTTC.

CDR3 protein: CASSSEGHSAKNIQYF. Written as DNA, the CDR3 is TGTGCCAGCAGTTCGGAGGGGCACAGCGCCAAAAACATTCAGTACTTC. The gene calls are TRBV6-5 and TRBJ2-4, with D perhaps matching TRBD2 (6 bases). Germline V lookup: CDR1 MNHEY, CDR2 SVGAGI. V was shortened by 4 bases and J by 1 base, with 14 bases between the two germline ends. This CDR3 has 16 residues.

The V gene is TRBV6-1, the J gene TRBJ2-3; 14 bases are a match to TRBD2. The CDR3 totals 20 residues. Germline loops: CDR1 MNHNS, CDR2 SASEGT. J lost 4 bases, V lost 4 bases, and 16 bases had no gene match. The CDR3 is CASSGLRWGTSGRGADTQYF. The CDR3 region has the DNA TGTGCCAGCAGTGGGCTCCGATGGGGGACTAGCGGGAGAGGTGCAGATACGCAGTATTTT.

This rearrangement joins TRBV28 to TRBJ1-5; 11 bases agree with TRBD1. Germline lookup yields CDR1 MDHEN and CDR2 SYDVKM. The CDR3 is made up of 18 amino acids. V trimming: 6 bases; J trimming: 2 bases; junction bases outside the gene matches: 12. The CDR3 spells CASSLGTGGYQGNQPQHF. CDR3 sequence (DNA): TGTGCCAGCAGCCTTGGGACAGGGGGTTACCAAGGCAATCAGCCCCAGCATTTT.

This chain joins TRBV6-1 and TRBJ1-2; possible D gene TRBD1, 5 bases. Germline CDR1 is MNHNS and CDR2 is SASEGT. Trimming pared 5 bases from V and 2 bases from J, leaving 15 bases between. The CDR3 sequence is 15 residues long. CDR3 sequence reads: CASSKTLGGNYGYTF. The CDR3 nucleotides are TGTGCCAGCAGTAAAACCCTGGGGGGGAACTATGGCTACACCTTC.

The rearrangement joins TRBV6-5 to TRBJ2-2, with D possibly TRBD2 on 5 matching bases. V lost 4 bases, J lost 4 bases, and 16 bases lay in between. The CDR3 consists of 16 residues. Germline V lookup: CDR1 MNHEY, CDR2 SVGAGI. CDR3 DNA sequence: TGTGCCAGCAGTTCCGACGGGATCCGTGGCACCGGGGAGCTGTTTTTT. It is translated as CASSSDGIRGTGELFF.

V gene TRBV5-5 combines with J gene TRBJ1-1; D not certain. The germline V and J ends were trimmed by 2 bases and 3 bases, with 8 bases remaining between them. This CDR3 has 13 amino acids. In germline, CDR1 is SGHKS, CDR2 YYEKEE (reference sequence). The CDR3 region has the DNA TGTGCCAGCAGCTTCGTGGAGTACACTGAAGCTTTCTTT. It translates to CASSFVEYTEAFF.

This chain joins TRBV6-5 and TRBJ1-5; D unclear. CDR1 is MNHEY and CDR2 is SVGAGI in the germline V gene. The CDR3 sequence is 13 residues long. V shed 0 bases and J shed 5 bases, with 5 bases lying between them. The CDR3 sequence: CASSYSRHQPQHF. The CDR3 coding sequence is TGTGCCAGCAGTTACTCGAGGCATCAGCCCCAGCATTTT.

The chain combines TRBV7-9 with TRBJ2-1; D perhaps matches TRBD2 (6 bases). Germline V gene lookup returns CDR1 SEHNR and CDR2 FQNEAQ (reference sequence). The CDR3 runs 16 residues. The V gene lost 1 base and the J gene lost 4 bases, with 14 bases spanning the gap. The CDR3 sequence: CASSLVRGIGYNEQFF. The CDR3 DNA is TGTGCCAGCAGCTTAGTGCGCGGGATTGGATACAATGAGCAGTTCTTC.

V is TRBV18 and J is TRBJ1-1, with TRBD1 identical over 10 bases. The CDR3 is made up of 14 amino acids. The V gene end was trimmed by 4 bases and the J gene end by 1 base; junction bases not matched to a gene: 0. Germline values: CDR1 KGHSH, CDR2 LQKENI. Written as DNA, the CDR3 is TGTGCCAGCTCACGACAGGGGGCGAACACTGAAGCTTTCTTT. Translating gives CASSRQGANTEAFF.

The rearrangement joins TRBV2 to TRBJ1-2; D is possibly TRBD1 (5 bases). Germline V gives CDR1 SNHLY, CDR2 FYNNEI. The ends were cut back, 6 bases at V and 1 base at J, with 18 bases in the middle. This CDR3 region has 16 residues. In DNA, the CDR3 is TGTGCCAGCAGCGAGCCCACCGTGGGGCGTAACTATGGCTACACCTTC. This translates into CASSEPTVGRNYGYTF.